The source of this T cell receptor beta chain is a study of T cell responses to AZD1222 COVID-19 vaccine. Across the study: Both about-4-week and about-12-week second-dose recipients were combined.

The table lists this clone with a count of one. Antigen: not known. The CDR3 consists of 15 residues. Germline V gene sequence: CDR1 SGHTA, CDR2 FQGTGA. V gave up 5 bases and J gave up 6 bases; unmatched junction bases: 11. Study results and limitations: Unmutated variant regions are reportedly the target of nearly half of TCRs that are spike-specific. Among AZD1222 vaccinees, only six were seropositive at baseline. Repertoires were collected only later (after the peak T cell response had occurred).

Repertoires were generated with immunoSEQ multiplex PCR, while TCRdb's copy carries only in-frame clones and drops some. The sample holds about 97,000 clones, approximately 91% seen once. The starting material was peripheral blood, obtained on day 0 of AZD1222 vaccination. V gene TRBV7-3 combines with J gene TRBJ2-7; 9 bases map to TRBD2. This receptor was taken from an adult in good health. Here the CDR3 DNA reads TGTGCCAGCAGCCCGGTGGGCGGGAGGGGGGTCGAGCAGTACTTC. Amino acid sequence: CASSPVGGRGVEQYF.